The 27 T cell receptor beta chains presented below share a single source sample, sequenced in a study of T-cell memory formation after mild COVID-19 (dated by TCRdb to the early 2020s). The method behind the library was 5' RACE. Sequenced on an Illumina NovaSeq 6000. The public reads were quality trimmed at Q25 with fastp and then assembled into clones with MiXCR by TCRdb, keeping productive beta chains. Rows with one shared CDR3 protein collapse into an entry with the most common genes and DNA. Here the sample has more than 25,000 distinct CDR3 sequences; 15% to 20% occur a single time. The top ten hold over 1.1% of the sample. The source material was PBMCs or a T cell subset sorted from them (not recorded which). The receptors come from an adult who had mild COVID-19 (a few samples of this study predate the infection). The sample titles of this study are shuffled in the database, so cell type and time point are left out.

In the case of this clonotype: This may come from a read error, since a much larger clone is one base off. The V call is TRBV4-1, the J call TRBJ2-1; weak D call: TRBD2 (5 bases). CDR1 MGHRA and CDR2 YSYEKL come from the germline V gene. This CDR3 region has 17 residues. The V end was cut by 3 bases, the J end by 2 bases, with 17 bases between. The CDR3 DNA reads as TGCGCCAGCAGCCACACCAACCCTCCCGGGGCCTACAATGAGCAGTTCTTC. This codes for CASSHTNPPGAYNEQFF.

This clonotype came up many times. This sequence joins TRBV12-3 or TRBV12-4 and TRBJ2-1; D remains ambiguous. V was shortened by 6 bases and J by 2 bases, with 14 bases between the two germline ends. There are 15 residues in the CDR3. The CDR3: CASSRLDPAYNEQFF. The CDR3 DNA sequence: TGTGCCAGCAGCCGATTGGATCCAGCCTACAATGAGCAGTTCTTC.

A remark on this clonotype: A much larger clone lies a single base off, so this may be a read error. The rearrangement uses TRBV2 and TRBJ2-6, with D perhaps TRBD1 (5 bases). CDR3 size: 15 residues. Germline V gene sequence: CDR1 SNHLY, CDR2 FYNNEI. Between the trimmed V and J ends, which lost 2 bases and 10 bases, there was a span of 15 bases. CDR3 amino acids: CASSESRVRNNVLTF. Written as DNA, the CDR3 is TGTGCCAGCAGTGAATCCAGGGTGCGTAATAACGTCCTGACTTTC.

There are many counts of this clonotype. The genes are TRBV15 and TRBJ2-3; TRBD1 or TRBD2 may be the D gene (5 bases each). This CDR3 has 15 amino acids. V dropped 5 bases and J dropped 2 bases, with 14 bases sitting between them. Germline V CDR1 and CDR2: LNHNV, YYDKDF (reference sequence). This CDR3 reads CATSGLRDVTDTQYF. The DNA of the CDR3 is TGTGCCACCAGCGGACTCCGGGACGTCACAGATACGCAGTATTTT.

This clonotype came up many times. This sequence joins TRBV9 and TRBJ2-5; either TRBD1 or TRBD2 may supply D (6 bases each). This CDR3 spans 16 amino acids. CDR1 and CDR2 (germline): SGDLS, YYNGEE. Trimming took off 0 bases at V and 0 bases at J, with 12 bases between the two ends. The CDR3 sequence: CASSVGGGGYQETQYF. Here the CDR3 DNA reads TGTGCCAGCAGCGTAGGTGGAGGGGGGTACCAAGAGACCCAGTACTTC. The full variable domain, in which reference TRBV9 and TRBJ2-5 provide the parts outside the CDR3, is DSGVTQTPKHLITATGQRVTLRCSPRSGDLSVYWYQQSLDQGLQFLIQYYNGEERAKGNILERFSAQQFPDLHSELNLSSLELGDSALYFCASSVGGGGYQETQYFGPGTRLLVL.

This clonotype has at least ten counts. The chain combines TRBV20-1 with TRBJ2-4, with D tentatively TRBD2 (5 bases). The CDR3 is 15 amino acids. V lost 6 bases, J lost 0 bases, and 15 bases lay in between. The V gene's germline CDR1 is DFQATT and CDR2 SNEGSKA (reference sequence). CDR3 in amino acids: CSAPEAELAKNIQYF. CDR3 nucleotides: TGCAGTGCCCCGGAGGCGGAACTAGCCAAAAACATTCAGTACTTC.

This clonotype appeared many times. V usage is TRBV4-1 and J usage is TRBJ1-5; perhaps TRBD1 as D (6 bases). The CDR3 has 15 amino acids. The V gene lost 3 bases and the J gene lost 10 bases, with 19 bases spanning the gap. Germline V gene lookup returns CDR1 MGHRA and CDR2 YSYEKL. The DNA of the CDR3 is TGCGCCAGCAGCCATACCACAGGGCAATTTGGACCCCAGCATTTT. It translates to CASSHTTGQFGPQHF.

This clonotype was seen many times. The rearrangement links TRBV12-3 or TRBV12-4 to TRBJ2-1; perhaps TRBD1 as D (6 bases). V lost 0 bases, J lost 6 bases, and 15 bases lay in between. The CDR3 contains 16 residues. The CDR3 is CASSLAGAGVSNEQFF. The CDR3 DNA is TGTGCCAGCAGTTTAGCGGGGGCAGGGGTCAGCAATGAGCAGTTCTTC.

This clonotype was counted ten times or more. V is TRBV6-5 and J is TRBJ2-5, with D tentatively TRBD1 (6 bases). This CDR3 contains 12 residues. V was cut by 2 bases and J by 5 bases, with 6 bases left in between. Germline V gene lookup returns CDR1 MNHEY and CDR2 SVGAGI. The CDR3, as DNA: TGTGCCAGCAGTTACCAGGGGGAGACCCAGTACTTC. Amino acids: CASSYQGETQYF.

This clonotype was detected ten times or more. This sequence joins TRBV7-3 and TRBJ2-1; 9 bases fit TRBD2. The germline gives CDR1 SGHTA, CDR2 FQGTGA. This CDR3 contains 15 residues. V was pared by 2 bases and J by 5 bases, with 4 bases of the junction left unmatched. In nucleotides, the CDR3 is TGTGCCAGCAGCTTACGAATAGCGGGAGACAATGAGCAGTTCTTC. The encoded protein is CASSLRIAGDNEQFF.

There are many counts of this clonotype. The chain recombines TRBV4-1 with TRBJ2-7, with unresolved D. This CDR3 is built from 15 residues. Germline CDR1 and CDR2: MGHRA and YSYEKL. Trimming removed 2 bases from V and 5 bases from J, with 16 bases in between. CDR3 sequence reads: CASSQTSGGWDEQYF. CDR3 nucleotide sequence: TGCGCCAGCAGCCAAACGTCGGGTGGGTGGGACGAGCAGTACTTC.

This chain uses TRBV2 with TRBJ2-7; D unresolved. The CDR3 has 16 residues. V lost 3 bases to trimming and J lost 2 bases, with 17 bases between them. CDR1 and CDR2 from the germline V gene are SNHLY and FYNNEI. As DNA, the CDR3 is TGTGCCAGCAGTGATATGGCCGACATAGAGACCTACGAGCAGTACTTC. Protein: CASSDMADIETYEQYF.

This clonotype was recorded at least ten times. The V call is TRBV24-1, the J call TRBJ2-7, with 7 bases identical to TRBD2. The length of the CDR3 is 15 residues. Germline V gene data show CDR1 as KGHDR and CDR2 as SFDVKD. With V trimmed by 3 bases and J by 2 bases, 6 bases remained unmatched. CDR3 in DNA: TGTGCCACCAGTGATCCAAGCGGGAACCCCTACGAGCAGTACTTC. It translates to CATSDPSGNPYEQYF.

Ten or more counts support this clonotype. The chain combines TRBV20-1 with TRBJ1-2; D perhaps matches TRBD1 (6 bases). This CDR3 comprises 14 residues. CDR1 and CDR2 (germline): DFQATT, SNEGSKA (reference sequence). V lost 2 bases to trimming and J lost 2 bases, with 12 bases between them. The DNA for the CDR3 is TGCAGTGCTAGATTCGGCGGGGGCAACTATGGCTACACCTTC. Protein: CSARFGGGNYGYTF.

This clonotype occurred a few times. V gene TRBV6-6 combines with J gene TRBJ1-5; TRBD1 might be the D (5 bases). This CDR3 contains 15 residues. From germline, CDR1 is MNHNY and CDR2 SVGAGI (reference sequence). Trimming stripped 5 bases from V and 1 base from J, with 12 bases between. The CDR3 region has the DNA TGTGCCAGCAGTCGCGGCACAGGCAGCAATCAGCCCCAGCATTTT. Its protein product is CASSRGTGSNQPQHF.

The chain joins TRBV5-1 to TRBJ1-4; a possible D gene is TRBD1 (6 bases). CDR3 length: 18 residues. With 2 bases removed from V and 0 bases from J, the gap between germline ends came to 17 bases. CDR1 is SGHRS, CDR2 YFSETQ, per germline. The CDR3 bases are TGCGCCAGCAGCTTTGGACAGCCTCAATCGGCAACTAATGAAAAACTGTTTTTT. Protein sequence: CASSFGQPQSATNEKLFF.

This clonotype was detected a few times. The chain has TRBV18 and TRBJ1-4; D gene uncertain. Trimming removed 2 bases from V and 8 bases from J, with 15 bases in between. The CDR3 runs 15 residues. CDR1 and CDR2 from the germline V gene are KGHSH and LQKENI. CDR3 sequence: CASSPEYGRGEKLFF. In nucleotides, the CDR3 is TGTGCCAGCTCACCAGAGTATGGTCGGGGAGAAAAACTGTTTTTT.

This clonotype showed up many times. The DNA for the CDR3 is TGTGCCAGCAGCCGGGACAGGGGAGGCACAGATACGCAGTATTTT. It translates to CASSRDRGGTDTQYF. The chain has TRBV12-3 or TRBV12-4 and TRBJ2-3, with 10 bases matching TRBD1. The CDR3 is 15 residues long. Trimming removed 6 bases from V and 1 base from J; junction bases left unmatched: 4.

In its sample, this clonotype was seen many times. The rearrangement joins TRBV15 to TRBJ1-1; a possible D gene is TRBD1 (5 bases). The germline V and J ends were trimmed by 0 bases and 4 bases, with 15 bases remaining between them. Germline V gives CDR1 LNHNV, CDR2 YYDKDF (reference sequence). The CDR3 runs 16 residues. In nucleotides, the CDR3 is TGTGCCACCAGCAGAGATTTGTTTGAGGGGACCACTGAAGCTTTCTTT. Translating it yields CATSRDLFEGTTEAFF.

The CDR3 DNA is TGTGCCAGCAGCGACGGGGGTAGCGGGGGAAGGGCAGATACGCAGTATTTT. Translation gives CASSDGGSGGRADTQYF. V and J are TRBV21-1 and TRBJ2-3; TRBD2, the D gene given by the table, was not confirmed from the DNA. TRBV21-1 is noted as a pseudogene. The CDR3 totals 17 residues.

The chain carries TRBV5-1 and TRBJ1-4, with D maybe TRBD1 (5 bases). CDR3 length: 13 residues. The ends were cut back, 0 bases at V and 7 bases at J, with 7 bases in the middle. Germline V gene sequence: CDR1 SGHRS, CDR2 YFSETQ. The CDR3 region has the DNA TGCGCCAGCAGCTTGGAGACAGCTGAAAAACTGTTTTTT. The encoded protein is CASSLETAEKLFF.

This chain joins TRBV7-9 and TRBJ2-5, with D possibly being TRBD2 (6 bases). Germline values: CDR1 SEHNR, CDR2 FQNEAQ (reference sequence). The CDR3 loop spans 14 amino acids. The ends were cut back, 5 bases at V and 5 bases at J, with 15 bases in the middle. The CDR3 spells CASSVPAGRETQYF. For the CDR3, the DNA is TGTGCCAGCAGCGTCCCGGCGGGACGGGAGACCCAGTACTTC.

The sample holds many counts of this clonotype. This sequence joins TRBV20-1 and TRBJ2-1; no definite D call. The CDR3 length is 14 residues. V dropped 2 bases and J dropped 3 bases, with 11 bases sitting between them. Germline values: CDR1 DFQATT, CDR2 SNEGSKA (reference sequence). The CDR3: CSARQGINYNEQFF. DNA of the CDR3: TGCAGTGCTAGACAAGGGATTAACTACAATGAGCAGTTCTTC.

V is TRBV6-5 and J is TRBJ2-7; no clear D gene. Germline V gene lookup returns CDR1 MNHEY and CDR2 SVGAGI. Deletions cut 3 bases from V and 0 bases from J, with 12 bases between. The length of the CDR3 is 15 residues. CDR3 in amino acids: CASSYDFRSSYEQYF. DNA for the CDR3: TGTGCCAGCAGTTATGACTTCCGAAGCTCCTACGAGCAGTACTTC.

The chain recombines TRBV10-3 with TRBJ1-1; 8 bases fit TRBD1. J lost 4 bases, V lost 5 bases, and 12 bases had no gene match. Germline V gene lookup returns CDR1 ENHRY and CDR2 SYGVKD. The CDR3 contains 16 residues. The CDR3 sequence: CAISIGQGSGITEAFF. The CDR3 DNA is TGTGCCATCAGTATAGGACAGGGCTCAGGAATCACTGAAGCTTTCTTT.

Many counts were recorded for this clonotype. This chain joins TRBV7-3 and TRBJ2-1, with 7 bases aligning to TRBD1. The V gene end was trimmed by 6 bases and the J gene end by 8 bases; junction bases not matched to a gene: 10. CDR1 and CDR2 (germline): SGHTA, FQGTGA. CDR3 length equals 14 residues. As DNA, the CDR3 is TGTGCCAGCAGTTCCGGACAGGTTTGGGATGAGCAGTTCTTC. Translating it yields CASSSGQVWDEQFF.

This clonotype was picked up many times. This sequence joins TRBV7-2 and TRBJ1-5; 9 bases are shared with TRBD1. J gave up 5 bases and V 6 bases, and 5 bases lay outside the gene matches. The V gene's germline CDR1 is SGHTA and CDR2 FQGNSA. CDR3 length: 14 residues. For the CDR3, the DNA is TGTGCCAGCAGATTACAGGGGGCCTATCAGCCCCAGCATTTT. This sequence encodes CASRLQGAYQPQHF.